The 16 T cell receptor beta chains below were found in one sample sequenced in a study of blood T cell repertoires in COVID-19 (dated by TCRdb to 2018 to 2020). The library was generated by the immunoSEQ multiplex PCR assay. Drawn from immuneACCESS, this table holds only the in-frame rearrangements with V and J called that TCRdb kept. Clones are partly lost; checked studies trace under half to an unresolved V gene and leave the rest unexplained. The sample table records around 250,000 clones; 80% to 90% of these occur just once. Of the sample, less than 8% falls within the top ten clones. Specimen: peripheral blood. Receptors originate from a man aged 60 to 69 with acute or convalescent COVID-19.

The chain couples TRBV9 to TRBJ2-3; 7 positions agree with TRBD1. Germline V gene sequence: CDR1 SGDLS, CDR2 YYNGEE. With V trimmed by 4 bases and J by 2 bases, 7 bases remained unmatched. This CDR3 is built from 15 residues. DNA of the CDR3: TGTGCCAGCAGCCCGCGACAGGGCAACACAGATACGCAGTATTTT. It translates to CASSPRQGNTDTQYF.

This sequence joins TRBV5-1 and TRBJ2-1; a weak D match, TRBD1 (5 bases). The CDR3 is 15 amino acids. V was cut by 0 bases and J by 0 bases, with 7 bases left in between. The germline V gene has CDR1 SGHRS and CDR2 YFSETQ. The CDR3 sequence: CASSLGRDSYNEQFF. Here the CDR3 DNA reads TGCGCCAGCAGCTTGGGCAGGGACTCCTACAATGAGCAGTTCTTC.

V usage is TRBV19 and J usage is TRBJ1-1, with D perhaps TRBD1 (5 bases). CDR1 and CDR2 from the germline V gene are LNHDA and SQIVND (reference sequence). Between the trimmed V and J ends, which lost 5 bases and 0 bases, there was a span of 22 bases. This CDR3 has 18 residues. This chain's CDR3 is CASSSEKGQVRMNTEAFF. The DNA of the CDR3 is TGTGCCAGTAGTTCGGAAAAAGGACAAGTAAGGATGAACACTGAAGCTTTCTTT.

The V and J genes are TRBV7-2 and TRBJ1-2; 7 bases fit TRBD1. The CDR3 length is 14 residues. Trimming took 5 bases from V and 2 from J; bases not matched to a gene: 5. Germline-derived CDR1 and CDR2 are SGHTA and FQGNSA. The CDR3: CASSLRQGNYGYTF. CDR3 coding DNA: TGTGCCAGCAGCCTACGACAGGGCAACTATGGCTACACCTTC.

The gene calls are TRBV28 and TRBJ1-3; weak D call: TRBD1 (5 bases). The CDR3 totals 16 residues. V was pared by 2 bases and J by 4 bases, with 15 bases between. CDR1 is MDHEN and CDR2 is SYDVKM in the germline V gene. CDR3 loop: CASSLPGTAVGNTIYF. The CDR3 coding sequence is TGTGCCAGCAGTTTACCCGGGACTGCGGTGGGAAACACCATATATTTT.

V usage is TRBV29-1 and J usage is TRBJ2-7; a weak D match, TRBD2 (5 bases). Per the germline V gene, CDR1 is SQVTM and CDR2 is ANQGSEA. This CDR3 spans 11 amino acids. Trimming removed 7 bases from V and 3 bases from J, with 10 bases in between. The CDR3 DNA sequence: TGCAGCGGAGGGATTGGCTACGAGCAGTACTTC. This encodes CSGGIGYEQYF.

The gene calls are TRBV6-2 or TRBV6-3 and TRBJ2-7; D may be TRBD2 (6 bases). The CDR3 is 15 residues long. Germline CDR1 MNHEY, CDR2 SVGEGT. Trimming took off 2 bases at V and 3 bases at J, with 14 bases between the two ends. The CDR3 protein is CASSYNAGRNYEQYF. The CDR3 nucleotides are TGTGCCAGCAGTTACAACGCGGGACGTAACTACGAGCAGTACTTC.

The chain employs TRBV20-1 and TRBJ1-2, with TRBD1 as a possible D gene (6 bases). CDR1 is DFQATT, CDR2 SNEGSKA, per germline (reference sequence). V lost 5 bases and J 14 bases, leaving 18 bases between the germline ends. The CDR3 sequence is 11 residues long. CDR3 bases: TGCAGTGCTCCTAAGGGGGTTCCCCTAACCTTC. It codes for CSAPKGVPLTF.

CDR3 protein: CASSYDRWAVTNTGELFF. Here the CDR3 DNA reads TGTGCCAGCAGTTACGACAGGTGGGCGGTTACCAACACCGGGGAGCTGTTTTTT. The genes are TRBV27 and TRBJ2-2, with D possibly TRBD1 on 6 matching bases. From germline, CDR1 is MNHEY and CDR2 SMNVEV (reference sequence). The V and J ends lost 4 bases and 2 bases respectively, with 20 bases between them. There are 18 residues in the CDR3.

V is TRBV5-1 and J is TRBJ2-7; 8 bases are shared with TRBD1. V shed 4 bases, J shed 4 bases, and the junction held 19 bases outside the gene matches. Germline V lookup: CDR1 SGHRS, CDR2 YFSETQ. The length of the CDR3 is 18 residues. This CDR3 is CASSAGVGNLGQVYEQYF. The DNA for the CDR3 is TGCGCCAGCAGCGCTGGAGTGGGAAACCTGGGACAGGTTTACGAGCAGTACTTC.

This clone came up once. This chain connects TRBV6-1 to TRBJ1-2; D remains ambiguous. The germline V gene encodes CDR1 MNHNS and CDR2 SASEGT. This CDR3 region has 12 residues. Trimming stripped 8 bases from V and 4 bases from J, with 11 bases between. CDR3 protein: CASREQSYGYTF. The CDR3, as DNA: TGTGCCAGCCGGGAACAGTCCTATGGCTACACCTTC.

Comments on this clone: One end of the junction is discordant with germline, which a read error may explain. The rearrangement uses TRBV7-7 and TRBJ1-5, with D possibly matching TRBD1 (5 bases). CDR1 and CDR2 from the germline V gene are SSHAT and FNYEAQ (reference sequence). The CDR3 is made up of 18 amino acids. The CDR3 coding sequence is TGTGCTAGCAGCTTGGGAAGGTACAGGAATTATAGCAATCAGCCCCAGCATTTT. Translating gives CASSLGRYRNYSNQPQHF.

The rearrangement joins TRBV3-1 (or the pseudogene TRBV3-2) to TRBJ1-1; 9 bases agree with TRBD1. The CDR3 has 14 residues. J gave up 11 bases and V 5 bases, and 12 bases lay outside the gene matches. CDR1 and CDR2 (germline): LGHDT, YNNKEL (reference sequence). CDR3 nucleotide sequence: TGTGCCAGCAGCAACTACGGACAGGGGAGGGTCGCTTTCTTT. Protein: CASSNYGQGRVAFF.

The V call is TRBV20-1, the J call TRBJ1-1; no clear D. Trimming took off 3 bases at V and 8 bases at J, with 16 bases between the two ends. CDR1 is DFQATT, CDR2 SNEGSKA, per germline (reference sequence). The CDR3 sequence is 13 residues long. The CDR3 sequence: CSASSRLISEAFF. The DNA of the CDR3 is TGCAGTGCTAGTTCCAGGTTAATATCGGAAGCTTTCTTT.

The chain has TRBV11-2 and TRBJ2-2, with D perhaps matching TRBD1 (6 bases). Per the germline V gene, CDR1 is SGHAT and CDR2 is FQNNGV. V lost 5 bases and J 1 base, leaving 11 bases between the germline ends. The CDR3 is made up of 15 amino acids. For the CDR3, the DNA is TGTGCCAGCAGCCCTCGACAGGAGAACACCGGGGAGCTGTTTTTT. It translates to CASSPRQENTGELFF.

The V call is TRBV2, the J call TRBJ2-5; 10 bases fit TRBD1. The length of the CDR3 is 16 residues. Germline trimming cut 4 bases from V and 7 bases from J; bases unmatched to any gene: 12. From germline, CDR1 is SNHLY and CDR2 FYNNEI. The CDR3: CASSGPGTGDRGTQYF. In DNA, the CDR3 is TGTGCCAGCAGTGGGCCCGGGACAGGGGATCGGGGGACCCAGTACTTC.